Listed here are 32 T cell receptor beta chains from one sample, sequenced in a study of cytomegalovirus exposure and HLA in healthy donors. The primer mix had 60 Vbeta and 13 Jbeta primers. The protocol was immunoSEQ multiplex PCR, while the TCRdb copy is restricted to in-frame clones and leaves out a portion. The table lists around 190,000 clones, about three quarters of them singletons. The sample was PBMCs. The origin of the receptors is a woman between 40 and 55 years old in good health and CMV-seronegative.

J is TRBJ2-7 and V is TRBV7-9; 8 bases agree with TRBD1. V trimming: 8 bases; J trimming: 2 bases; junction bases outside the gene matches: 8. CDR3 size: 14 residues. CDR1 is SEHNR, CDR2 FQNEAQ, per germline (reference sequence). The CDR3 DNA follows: TGTGCCAGCGGGCAGGGACAGGTAACCTACGAGCAGTACTTC. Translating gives CASGQGQVTYEQYF. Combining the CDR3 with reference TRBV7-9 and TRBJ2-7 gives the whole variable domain DTGVSQNPRHKITKRGQNVTFRCDPISEHNRLYWYRQTLGQGPEFLTYFQNEAQLEKSRLLSDRFSAERPKGSFSTLEIQRTEQGDSAMYLCASGQGQVTYEQYFGPGTRLTVT.

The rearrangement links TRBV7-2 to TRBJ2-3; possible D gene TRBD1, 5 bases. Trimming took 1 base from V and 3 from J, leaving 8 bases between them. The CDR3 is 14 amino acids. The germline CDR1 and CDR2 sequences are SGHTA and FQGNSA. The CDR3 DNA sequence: TGTGCCAGCAGCTTAGACAGACAGACAGATACGCAGTATTTT. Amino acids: CASSLDRQTDTQYF.

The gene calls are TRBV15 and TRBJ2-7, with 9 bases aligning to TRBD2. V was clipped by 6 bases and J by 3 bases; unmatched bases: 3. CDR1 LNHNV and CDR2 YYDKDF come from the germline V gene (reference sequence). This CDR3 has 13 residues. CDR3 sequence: CATSLSGGYEQYF. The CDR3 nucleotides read TGTGCCACCAGTCTTAGCGGGGGCTACGAGCAGTACTTC.

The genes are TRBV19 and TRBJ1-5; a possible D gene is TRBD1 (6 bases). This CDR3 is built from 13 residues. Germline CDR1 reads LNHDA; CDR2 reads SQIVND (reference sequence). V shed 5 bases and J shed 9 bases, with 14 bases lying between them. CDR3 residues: CASSQLRGRPQHF. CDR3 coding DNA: TGTGCCAGTAGTCAACTCAGGGGTAGGCCCCAGCATTTT.

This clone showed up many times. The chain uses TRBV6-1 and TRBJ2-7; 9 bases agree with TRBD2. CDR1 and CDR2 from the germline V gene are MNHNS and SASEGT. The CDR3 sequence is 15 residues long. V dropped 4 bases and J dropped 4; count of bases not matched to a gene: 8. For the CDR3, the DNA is TGTGCCAGCAGTGTTGTTAGCGGGAGCAGGTACGAGCAGTACGTC. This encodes CASSVVSGSRYEQYV.

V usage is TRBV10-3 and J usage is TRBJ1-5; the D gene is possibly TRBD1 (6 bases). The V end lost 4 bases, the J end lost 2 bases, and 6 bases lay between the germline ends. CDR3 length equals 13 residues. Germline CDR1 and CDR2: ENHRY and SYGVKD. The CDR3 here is CAISAGGNQPQHF. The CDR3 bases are TGTGCCATCAGTGCAGGGGGCAATCAGCCCCAGCATTTT.

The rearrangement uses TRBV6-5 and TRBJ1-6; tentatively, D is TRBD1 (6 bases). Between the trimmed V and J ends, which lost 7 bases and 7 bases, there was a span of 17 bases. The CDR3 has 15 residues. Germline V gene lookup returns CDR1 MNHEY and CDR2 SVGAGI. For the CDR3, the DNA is TGTGCCAGCACCTTAAGGGGGGGGAACAATTCACCCCTCCACTTT. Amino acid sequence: CASTLRGGNNSPLHF.

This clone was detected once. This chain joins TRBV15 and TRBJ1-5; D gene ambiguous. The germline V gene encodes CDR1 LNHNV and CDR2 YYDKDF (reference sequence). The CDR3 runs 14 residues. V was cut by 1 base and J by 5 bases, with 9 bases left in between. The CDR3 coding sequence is TGTGCCACCAGCAGAGGCGCGAATGATCAGCCCCAGCATTTT. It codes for CATSRGANDQPQHF.

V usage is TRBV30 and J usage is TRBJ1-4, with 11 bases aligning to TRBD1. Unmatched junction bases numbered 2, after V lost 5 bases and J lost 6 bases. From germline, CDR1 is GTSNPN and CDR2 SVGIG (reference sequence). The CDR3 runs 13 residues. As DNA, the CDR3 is TGTGCCTGGGGGGACAGGGGGTATGAAAAACTGTTTTTT. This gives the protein CAWGDRGYEKLFF.

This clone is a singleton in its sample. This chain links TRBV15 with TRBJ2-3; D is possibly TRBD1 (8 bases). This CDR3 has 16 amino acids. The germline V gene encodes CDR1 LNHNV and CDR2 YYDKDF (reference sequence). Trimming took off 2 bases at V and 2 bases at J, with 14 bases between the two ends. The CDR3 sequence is CATSRLQGGHTDTQYF. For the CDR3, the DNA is TGTGCCACCAGCAGACTACAGGGGGGGCACACAGATACGCAGTATTTT. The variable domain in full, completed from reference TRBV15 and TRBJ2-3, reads DAMVIQNPRYQVTQFGKPVTLSCSQTLNHNVMYWYQQKSSQAPKLLFHYYDKDFNNEADTPDNFQSRRPNTSFCFLDIRSPGLGDTAMYLCATSRLQGGHTDTQYFGPGTRLTVL.

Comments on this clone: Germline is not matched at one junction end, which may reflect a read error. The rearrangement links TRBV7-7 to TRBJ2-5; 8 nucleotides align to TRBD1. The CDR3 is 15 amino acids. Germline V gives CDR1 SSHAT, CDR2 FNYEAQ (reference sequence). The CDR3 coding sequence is TGTGCTAGCAGCCCCGGACAGGGACAAAAAGAGACCCAGTACTTC. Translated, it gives CASSPGQGQKETQYF.

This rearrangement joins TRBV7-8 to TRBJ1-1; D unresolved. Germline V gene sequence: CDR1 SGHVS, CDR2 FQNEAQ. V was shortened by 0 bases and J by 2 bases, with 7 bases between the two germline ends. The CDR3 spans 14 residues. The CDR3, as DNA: TGTGCCAGCAGCTTAGCCGCAGGCAACACTGAAGCTTTCTTT. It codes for CASSLAAGNTEAFF.

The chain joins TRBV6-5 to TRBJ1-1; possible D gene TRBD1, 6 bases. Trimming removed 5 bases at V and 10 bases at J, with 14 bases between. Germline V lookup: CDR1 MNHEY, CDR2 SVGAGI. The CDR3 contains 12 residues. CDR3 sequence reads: CASSRTAVGAFF. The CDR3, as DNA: TGTGCCAGCAGTCGGACAGCCGTCGGAGCTTTCTTT.

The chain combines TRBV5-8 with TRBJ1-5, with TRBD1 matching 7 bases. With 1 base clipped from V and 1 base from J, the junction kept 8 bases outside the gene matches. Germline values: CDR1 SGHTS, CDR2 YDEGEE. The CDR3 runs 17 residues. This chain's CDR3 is CASSLLQGPTSNQPQHF. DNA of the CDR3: TGTGCCAGCAGCTTGTTACAGGGGCCCACGAGCAATCAGCCCCAGCATTTT.

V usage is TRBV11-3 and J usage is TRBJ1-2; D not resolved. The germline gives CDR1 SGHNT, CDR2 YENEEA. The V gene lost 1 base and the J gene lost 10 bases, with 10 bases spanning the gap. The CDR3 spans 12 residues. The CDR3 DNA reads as TGTGCCAGCAGCTTAGCGCGGGGTTACTACACCTTC. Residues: CASSLARGYYTF.

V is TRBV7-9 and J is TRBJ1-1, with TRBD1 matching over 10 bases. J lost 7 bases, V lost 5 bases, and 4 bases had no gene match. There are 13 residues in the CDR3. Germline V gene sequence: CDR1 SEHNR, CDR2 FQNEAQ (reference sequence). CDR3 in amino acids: CASSTDRGIEAFF. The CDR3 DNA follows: TGTGCCAGCAGCACGGACAGGGGGATTGAAGCTTTCTTT.

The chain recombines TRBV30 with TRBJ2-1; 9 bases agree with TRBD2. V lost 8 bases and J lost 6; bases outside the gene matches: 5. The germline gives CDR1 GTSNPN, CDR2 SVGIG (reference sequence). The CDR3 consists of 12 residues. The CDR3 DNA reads TGTGCCGGTAGCGGGAGCGGCAATGAGCAGTTCTTC. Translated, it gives CAGSGSGNEQFF.

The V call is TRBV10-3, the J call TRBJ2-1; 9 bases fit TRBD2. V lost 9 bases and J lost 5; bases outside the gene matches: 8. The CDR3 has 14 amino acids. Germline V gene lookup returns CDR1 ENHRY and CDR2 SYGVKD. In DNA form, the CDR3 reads TGTGCCATTCCCAGCGGGAGGCCCGACAATGAGCAGTTCTTC. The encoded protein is CAIPSGRPDNEQFF.

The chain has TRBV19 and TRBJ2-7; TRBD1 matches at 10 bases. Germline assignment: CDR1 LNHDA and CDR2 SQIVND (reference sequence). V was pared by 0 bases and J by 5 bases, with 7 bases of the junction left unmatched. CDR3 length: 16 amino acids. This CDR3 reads CASSIDGQGVYNEQYF. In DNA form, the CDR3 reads TGTGCCAGTAGTATAGACGGACAGGGGGTTTACAACGAGCAGTACTTC.

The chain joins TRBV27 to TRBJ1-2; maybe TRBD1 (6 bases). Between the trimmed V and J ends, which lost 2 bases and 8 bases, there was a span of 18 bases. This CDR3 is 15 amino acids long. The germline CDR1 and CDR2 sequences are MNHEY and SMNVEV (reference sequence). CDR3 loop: CASSLAGAEIRGYTF. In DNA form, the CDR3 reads TGTGCCAGCAGTTTAGCGGGGGCAGAAATTCGAGGCTACACCTTC.

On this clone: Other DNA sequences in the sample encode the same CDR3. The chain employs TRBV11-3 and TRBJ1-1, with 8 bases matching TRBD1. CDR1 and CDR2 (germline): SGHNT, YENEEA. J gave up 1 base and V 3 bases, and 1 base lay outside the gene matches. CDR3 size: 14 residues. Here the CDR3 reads CASSLGQANTEAFF. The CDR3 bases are TGTGCCAGCAGCTTGGGACAGGCGAACACTGAAGCTTTCTTT.

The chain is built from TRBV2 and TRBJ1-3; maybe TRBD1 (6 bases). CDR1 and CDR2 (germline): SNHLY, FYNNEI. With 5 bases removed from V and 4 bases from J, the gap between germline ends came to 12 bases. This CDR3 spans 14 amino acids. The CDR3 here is CASSFRGSGNTIYF. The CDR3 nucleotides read TGTGCCAGCAGTTTCAGGGGATCCGGAAACACCATATATTTT.

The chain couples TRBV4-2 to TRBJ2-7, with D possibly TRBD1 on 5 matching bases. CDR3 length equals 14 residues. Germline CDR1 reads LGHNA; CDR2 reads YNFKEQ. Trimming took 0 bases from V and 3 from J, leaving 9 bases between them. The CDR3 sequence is CASSQDRQGYEQYF. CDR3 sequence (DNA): TGTGCCAGCAGCCAAGATCGGCAGGGCTACGAGCAGTACTTC.

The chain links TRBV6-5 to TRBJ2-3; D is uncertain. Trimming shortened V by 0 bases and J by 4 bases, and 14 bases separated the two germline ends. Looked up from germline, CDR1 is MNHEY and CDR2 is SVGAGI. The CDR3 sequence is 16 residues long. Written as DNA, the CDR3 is TGTGCCAGCAGTTACTCGTCGAACGCTCGGGCAGATACGCAGTATTTT. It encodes CASSYSSNARADTQYF.

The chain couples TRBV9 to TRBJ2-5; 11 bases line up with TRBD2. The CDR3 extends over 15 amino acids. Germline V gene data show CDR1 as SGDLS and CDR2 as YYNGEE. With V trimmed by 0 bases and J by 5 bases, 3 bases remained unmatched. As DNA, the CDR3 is TGTGCCAGCAGCGTAGCTAGCGGGAGGAGGGAGACCCAGTACTTC. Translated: CASSVASGRRETQYF.

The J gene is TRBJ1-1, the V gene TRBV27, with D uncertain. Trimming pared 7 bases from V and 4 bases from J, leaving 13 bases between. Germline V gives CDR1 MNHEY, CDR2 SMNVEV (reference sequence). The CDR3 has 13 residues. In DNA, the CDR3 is TGTGCCAGCAAGGCAGGTCGTGCCACTGAAGCTTTCTTT. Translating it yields CASKAGRATEAFF.

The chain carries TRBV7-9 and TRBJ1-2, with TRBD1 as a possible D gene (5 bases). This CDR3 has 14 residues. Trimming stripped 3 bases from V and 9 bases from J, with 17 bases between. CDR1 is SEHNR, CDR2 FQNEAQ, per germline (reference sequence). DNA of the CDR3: TGTGCCAGCAGCTTCGAAGGGGTAACTCGAAGCTACACCTTC. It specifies CASSFEGVTRSYTF.

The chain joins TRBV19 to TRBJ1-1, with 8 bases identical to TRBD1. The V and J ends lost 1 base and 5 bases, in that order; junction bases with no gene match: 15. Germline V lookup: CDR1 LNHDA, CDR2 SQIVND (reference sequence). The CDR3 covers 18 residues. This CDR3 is CASSIALRGRRTGTEAFF. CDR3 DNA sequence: TGTGCCAGTAGTATAGCCCTCAGGGGGCGCCGGACCGGAACTGAAGCTTTCTTT.

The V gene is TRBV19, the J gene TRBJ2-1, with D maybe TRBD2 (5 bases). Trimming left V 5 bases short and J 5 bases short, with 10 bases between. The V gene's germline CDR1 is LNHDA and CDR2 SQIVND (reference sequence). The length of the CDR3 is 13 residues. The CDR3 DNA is TGTGCCAGTAGTTATCGGGGAAACAATGAGCAGTTCTTC. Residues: CASSYRGNNEQFF.

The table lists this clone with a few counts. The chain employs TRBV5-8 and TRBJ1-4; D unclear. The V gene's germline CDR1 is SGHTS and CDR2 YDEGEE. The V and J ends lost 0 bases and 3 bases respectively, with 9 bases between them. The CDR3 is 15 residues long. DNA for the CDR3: TGTGCCAGCAGCTTGGCCGGTGTGGCTAATGAAAAACTGTTTTTT. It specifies CASSLAGVANEKLFF.

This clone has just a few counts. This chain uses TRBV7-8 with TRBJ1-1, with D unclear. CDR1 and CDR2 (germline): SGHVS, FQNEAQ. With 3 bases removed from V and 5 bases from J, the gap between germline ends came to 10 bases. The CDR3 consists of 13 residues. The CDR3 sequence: CASSLRRATEAFF. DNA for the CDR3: TGTGCCAGCAGCTTGAGGAGGGCTACTGAAGCTTTCTTT.

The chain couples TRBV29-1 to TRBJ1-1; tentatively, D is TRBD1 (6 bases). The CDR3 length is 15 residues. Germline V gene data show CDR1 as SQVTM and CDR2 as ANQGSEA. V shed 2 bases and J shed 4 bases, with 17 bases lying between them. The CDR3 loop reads CSVEIDGGRSTEAFF. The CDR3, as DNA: TGCAGCGTTGAAATTGATGGGGGCCGAAGCACTGAAGCTTTCTTT.